The 17 T cell receptor beta chains in this list originate from one sample, sequenced in a study of cytomegalovirus exposure and HLA in healthy donors. A multiplex PCR was run with 60 Vbeta primers and 13 Jbeta primers. This table comes from immunoSEQ multiplex PCR, and its TCRdb copy is limited to in-frame clones, with some not included. The sample shows around 110,000 clones, 81% of them seen only once. The sample taken for sequencing was PBMCs. These receptors were obtained from a woman aged 30 to 39 in good health and CMV-seronegative.

The chain carries TRBV25-1 and TRBJ2-1; 8 positions agree with TRBD2. CDR3 size: 14 residues. J was trimmed by 13 bases and V by 4 bases; bases with no gene match: 12. Germline V CDR1 and CDR2: MGHDK, SYGVNS. The DNA for the CDR3 is TGTGCCAGCAGTGGGTTGAGCGCGGGAGGTCCTCAGTTCTTC. Residues: CASSGLSAGGPQFF.

Here the CDR3 reads CASSLQAGNEQFF. In DNA, the CDR3 is TGTGCCAGCAGCTTGCAAGCGGGGAATGAGCAGTTCTTC. The chain combines TRBV5-4 with TRBJ2-1, with 7 bases matching TRBD2. With 1 base clipped from V and 7 bases from J, the junction kept 2 bases outside the gene matches. CDR1 is SGHNT and CDR2 is YYREEE in the germline V gene (reference sequence). The CDR3 runs 13 residues.

V usage is TRBV7-6 and J usage is TRBJ2-5; 10 nucleotides agree with TRBD2. The CDR3 runs to 15 residues. V dropped 1 base and J dropped 4; count of bases not matched to a gene: 3. CDR1 SGHVS and CDR2 FNYEAQ come from the germline V gene. The CDR3 bases are TGTGCCAGCAGCTTAGGGCTAGCGGGAGTAGAGACCCAGTACTTC. It encodes CASSLGLAGVETQYF.

The chain uses TRBV5-6 and TRBJ1-1; D remains unclear. V lost 4 bases and J 8 bases, leaving 15 bases between the germline ends. The germline gives CDR1 SGHDT, CDR2 YYEEEE. The CDR3 length is 13 residues. CDR3 sequence: CASSPTLVSEAFF. In nucleotides, the CDR3 is TGTGCCAGCAGCCCCACTCTCGTCTCGGAAGCTTTCTTT.

This clone was seen only once. The chain joins TRBV27 to TRBJ2-1; the match to TRBD2 covers 9 bases. CDR1 is MNHEY, CDR2 SMNVEV, per germline (reference sequence). Trimming removed 5 bases from V and 2 bases from J; junction bases left unmatched: 7. CDR3 length: 16 residues. The CDR3 DNA sequence: TGTGCCAGCAGTCTTAAGCGGGAGGTCCCCTACAATGAGCAGTTCTTC. This translates into CASSLKREVPYNEQFF.

The genes are TRBV30 and TRBJ2-2; 9 bases map to TRBD2. Germline V gene sequence: CDR1 GTSNPN, CDR2 SVGIG (reference sequence). The J segment lost 4 bases and the V segment lost 3 bases, leaving 9 bases of the junction unmatched. This CDR3 is built from 16 residues. The CDR3 reads CAWSQIAGAGTGELFF. In DNA, the CDR3 is TGTGCCTGGAGCCAAATAGCGGGAGCCGGCACCGGGGAGCTGTTTTTT. Drawing the rest from reference TRBV30 and TRBJ2-2, the complete variable domain is SQTIHQWPATLVQPVGSPLSLECTVEGTSNPNLYWYRQAAGRGLQLLFYSVGIGQISSEVPQNLSASRPQDRQFILSSKKLLLSDSGFYLCAWSQIAGAGTGELFFGEGSRLTVL.

This clone appeared a single time. The rearrangement joins TRBV15 to TRBJ2-1, with D hard to call. V was clipped by 0 bases and J by 8 bases, with 11 bases between them. The CDR3 totals 14 residues. Germline assignment: CDR1 LNHNV and CDR2 YYDKDF (reference sequence). CDR3 protein: CATSREVVLDEQFF. The CDR3 bases are TGTGCCACCAGCAGAGAGGTAGTACTCGATGAGCAGTTCTTC.

The V and J genes are TRBV28 and TRBJ1-5, with D possibly TRBD1 on 6 matching bases. The length of the CDR3 is 17 residues. In germline, CDR1 is MDHEN, CDR2 SYDVKM. V was cut by 6 bases and J by 0 bases, with 18 bases left in between. In DNA, the CDR3 is TGTGCCAGCAGCCTACATGGGGGCCAAAATAGCAATCAGCCCCAGCATTTT. This sequence encodes CASSLHGGQNSNQPQHF.

The chain links TRBV7-9 to TRBJ2-5, with a weak D call TRBD1 (5 bases). Trimming shortened V by 3 bases and J by 2 bases, and 19 bases separated the two germline ends. The CDR3 has 17 residues. Germline lookup yields CDR1 SEHNR and CDR2 FQNEAQ (reference sequence). The CDR3, as DNA: TGTGCCAGCAGCTTCGCCCCCCGCACAGGCAGTCAAGAGACCCAGTACTTC. Translated, it gives CASSFAPRTGSQETQYF.

This clone was seen once. The chain uses TRBV27 and TRBJ2-4, with a possible D match to TRBD1 (6 bases). The ends were cut back, 7 bases at V and 0 bases at J, with 16 bases in the middle. Germline V gives CDR1 MNHEY, CDR2 SMNVEV (reference sequence). This CDR3 has 16 amino acids. For the CDR3, the DNA is TGTGCCAGCATGATCCAGGGGTCCCTAGCCAAAAACATTCAGTACTTC. It translates to CASMIQGSLAKNIQYF.

This chain uses TRBV11-2 with TRBJ1-6; D remains unclear. Trimming left V 5 bases short and J 5 bases short, with 13 bases between. Germline CDR1 reads SGHAT; CDR2 reads FQNNGV. The CDR3 loop spans 15 amino acids. The CDR3 DNA follows: TGTGCCAGCAGCCCCCGGGGAGGGAATAATTCACCCCTCCACTTT. It codes for CASSPRGGNNSPLHF.

This chain's CDR3 is CASSPIADTQYF. In DNA form, the CDR3 reads TGTGCCAGCAGCCCGATAGCTGATACGCAGTATTTT. The rearrangement uses TRBV7-8 and TRBJ2-3; D gene ambiguous. The CDR3 has 12 residues. Germline assignment: CDR1 SGHVS and CDR2 FQNEAQ. Trimming took off 5 bases at V and 6 bases at J, with 9 bases between the two ends.

V gene TRBV5-4 combines with J gene TRBJ2-2; perhaps TRBD1 as D (5 bases). The V end was cut by 4 bases, the J end by 1 base, with 11 bases between. This CDR3 spans 15 amino acids. CDR1 is SGHNT and CDR2 is YYREEE in the germline V gene (reference sequence). The CDR3 nucleotides read TGTGCCAGCAGCGGGGTTAGGGGGAACACCGGGGAGCTGTTTTTT. Translated, it gives CASSGVRGNTGELFF. Full variable domain (outside the CDR3, taken from reference TRBV5-4 and TRBJ2-2): ETGVTQSPTHLIKTRGQQVTLRCSSQSGHNTVSWYQQALGQGPQFIFQYYREEENGRGNFPPRFSGLQFPNYSSELNVNALELDDSALYLCASSGVRGNTGELFFGEGSRLTVL.

The J gene is TRBJ2-7, the V gene TRBV6-1; D unclear. Per the germline V gene, CDR1 is MNHNS and CDR2 is SASEGT. This CDR3 is 12 amino acids long. With 5 bases removed from V and 3 bases from J, the gap between germline ends came to 8 bases. The CDR3 sequence is CASSSQNYEQYF. The CDR3 DNA reads as TGTGCCAGCAGTTCACAGAACTACGAGCAGTACTTC.

The rearrangement uses TRBV7-9 and TRBJ2-7; TRBD2 matches 8 bases. V dropped 5 bases and J dropped 2; count of bases not matched to a gene: 5. This CDR3 comprises 14 residues. The germline gives CDR1 SEHNR, CDR2 FQNEAQ (reference sequence). The CDR3 bases are TGTGCCAGCAGCCGCGCCGGGGGGGCCTACGAGCAGTACTTC. It yields the protein CASSRAGGAYEQYF.

The chain is built from TRBV19 and TRBJ2-6; no reliable D call. The V and J ends lost 3 bases and 0 bases respectively, with 12 bases between them. This CDR3 comprises 17 residues. Germline lookup yields CDR1 LNHDA and CDR2 SQIVND (reference sequence). The CDR3 region has the DNA TGTGCCAGTAGTATTCCCATTTTCAGCTCTGGGGCCAACGTCCTGACTTTC. As protein: CASSIPIFSSGANVLTF.

J is TRBJ2-6 and V is TRBV28; the D is unclear. Germline V gene sequence: CDR1 MDHEN, CDR2 SYDVKM. Trimming took off 6 bases at V and 4 bases at J, with 10 bases between the two ends. The CDR3 runs 14 residues. The CDR3 loop is CASRTPLGANVLTF. The CDR3 DNA reads TGTGCCAGCAGAACCCCTCTAGGGGCCAACGTCCTGACTTTC.